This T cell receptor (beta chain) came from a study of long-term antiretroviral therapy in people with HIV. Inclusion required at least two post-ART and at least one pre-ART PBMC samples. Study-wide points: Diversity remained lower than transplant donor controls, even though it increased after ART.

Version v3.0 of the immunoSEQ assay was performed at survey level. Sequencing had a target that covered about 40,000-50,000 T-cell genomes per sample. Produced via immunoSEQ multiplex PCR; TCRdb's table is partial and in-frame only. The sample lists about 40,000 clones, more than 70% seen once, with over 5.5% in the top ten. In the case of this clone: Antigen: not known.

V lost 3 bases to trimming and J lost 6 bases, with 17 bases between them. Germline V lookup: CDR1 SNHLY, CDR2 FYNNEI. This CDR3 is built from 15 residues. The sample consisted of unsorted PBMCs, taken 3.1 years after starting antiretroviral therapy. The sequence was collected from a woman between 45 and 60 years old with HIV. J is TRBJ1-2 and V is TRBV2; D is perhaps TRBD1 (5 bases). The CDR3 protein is CASSDRDPPRDGYTF. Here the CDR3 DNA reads TGTGCCAGCAGTGATAGGGACCCCCCAAGGGATGGCTACACCTTC.